This T cell receptor (beta chain) was obtained from a study of OX40 agonist ivuxolimab in advanced cancers. Using immunoSEQ multiplex PCR, the repertoire was profiled, and TCRdb retains in-frame clones only, with some absent. The table lists some 64,000 clones, around 93% of them singletons. There are 16 residues in the CDR3. From germline, CDR1 is GTSNPN and CDR2 SVGIG (reference sequence). Trimming took 3 bases from V and 5 from J, leaving 22 bases between them. The V gene is TRBV30, the J gene TRBJ1-2, with D tentatively TRBD1 (5 bases). Source: CD4+ or CD8+ T cells sorted from blood, taken in a trial of the OX40 agonist ivuxolimab. The TCR comes from an adult with an advanced solid tumor such as melanoma, head and neck, liver or kidney cancer. The CDR3 DNA reads TGTGCCTGGAGGGTCCCCGGATCGGGGGTGGATTATGGCTACACCTTC. Translating gives CAWRVPGSGVDYGYTF.